This TCR beta chain appears in the sequencing data of a study of early T cells in non-severe SARS-CoV-2 infection. Study context: Chains stayed unpaired after sequencing of bulk RNA from unsorted whole blood.

This clonotype was counted a few times. Antigen unknown. Findings and limits, study-wide: Database matching using VDJdb favored anti-spike CD8 responses, with private and CD4 specificities left missing.

The protocol attached unique molecular identifiers to individual cDNA molecules. A single record per CDR3 protein comes from TCRdb applying MiXCR to the 5' RACE reads. Among tens of thousands of distinct CDR3 sequences, more than 12% were seen once, and the ten largest hold approximately 3.8%. Sequencing was performed on whole blood, taken at baseline. This receptor was obtained from an adult who was a healthcare worker with PCR-confirmed SARS-CoV-2 infection or an uninfected control (not recorded which).

This chain's CDR3 is CASSPLGGLRYEQYF. CDR3 sequence (DNA): TGTGCCAGCAGCCCTCTTGGGGGGCTCCGCTACGAGCAGTACTTC. The chain joins TRBV7-2 to TRBJ2-7; D tentatively fits TRBD1 or TRBD2 (6 bases each). V lost 5 bases and J 3 bases, leaving 17 bases between the germline ends. The CDR3 is 15 amino acids. Germline CDR1 and CDR2: SGHTA and FQGNSA.